Given below is one T cell receptor (beta chain) in context. This sample is drawn from a study of blood T cell repertoires in COVID-19. The CDR3 spans 13 residues. CDR1 is KGHDR, CDR2 SFDVKD, per germline. V dropped 6 bases and J dropped 7; count of bases not matched to a gene: 7. Only in-frame clones appear in the TCRdb table, and some are missing; sequencing was by immunoSEQ multiplex PCR. This table has 300,000 or so clones, 80% to 90% appearing once. The receptor was derived from a woman in her forties or fifties with acute or convalescent COVID-19. The chain couples TRBV24-1 to TRBJ1-1, with 7 bases lining up with TRBD1. The source material was peripheral blood. This chain's CDR3 is CATSHPGGSEAFF. The DNA of the CDR3 is TGTGCCACCAGTCACCCAGGGGGTAGTGAAGCTTTCTTT.